The T cell receptor (beta chain) described here comes from a study of beta chain features in type 1 diabetes. Purities in excess of 95% were seen in all sorted populations. Expressed TCRB transcripts got sequenced, as all isolated RNA was reverse transcribed. Sequencing was performed with immunoSEQ multiplex PCR; in TCRdb, only in-frame clones are kept and a portion is missing. The table includes fewer than 550,000 clones, about an eighth detected once. Notes on this clone: What it binds is unknown.

Overall study findings and caveats: Patients and controls would share equally any PCR tilt toward shorter templates. Patients' naive, central memory and Treg TCRB repertoires seemed closer to one another than those of healthy donors.

CDR1 is LGHNA and CDR2 is YNFKEQ in the germline V gene. The ends were cut back, 3 bases at V and 0 bases at J, with 14 bases in the middle. The CDR3 totals 16 residues. The sequencing sample was made of naive CD4+ T cells from blood. The rearrangement uses TRBV4-2 and TRBJ1-1; possibly TRBD1 for D (5 bases). The receptor was derived from a woman aged 18-29 years in good health. CDR3 residues: CASSHLRGLVNTEAFF. In nucleotides, the CDR3 is TGTGCCAGCAGCCATTTAAGGGGCCTAGTGAACACTGAAGCTTTCTTT.